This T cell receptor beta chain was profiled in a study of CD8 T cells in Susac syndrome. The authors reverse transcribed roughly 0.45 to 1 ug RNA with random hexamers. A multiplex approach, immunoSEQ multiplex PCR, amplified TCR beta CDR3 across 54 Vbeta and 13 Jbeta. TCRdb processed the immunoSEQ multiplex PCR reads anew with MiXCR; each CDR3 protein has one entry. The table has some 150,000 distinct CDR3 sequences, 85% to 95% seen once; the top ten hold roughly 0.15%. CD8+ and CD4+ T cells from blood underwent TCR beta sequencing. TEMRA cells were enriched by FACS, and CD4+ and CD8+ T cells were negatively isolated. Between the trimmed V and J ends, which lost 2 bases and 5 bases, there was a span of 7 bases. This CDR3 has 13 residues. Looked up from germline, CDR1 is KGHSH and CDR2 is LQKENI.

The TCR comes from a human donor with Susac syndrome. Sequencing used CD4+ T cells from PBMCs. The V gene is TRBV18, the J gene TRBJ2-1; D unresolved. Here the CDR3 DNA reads TGTGCCAGCTCACCAGGGGTGGACAATGAGCAGTTCTTC. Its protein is CASSPGVDNEQFF.